This passage covers 12 T cell receptor beta chains from one sample sequenced in a study of T-cell reconstitution after alpha-beta-depleted transplantation in children. Using unique molecular identifiers, the investigators prepared the TCRbeta library. TCRdb reprocessed the PCR reads with MiXCR, giving one entry per CDR3 protein. The sample consists of some 530,000 distinct CDR3 sequences, around 13% of them appearing once. The sample here was PBMCs from the stem cell graft donor, taken from the stem cell graft. The source of these receptors is a human donor who donated a stem cell graft to a child with combined immunodeficiency.

The chain combines TRBV10-3 with TRBJ1-1, with 8 positions matching TRBD1. V dropped 7 bases and J dropped 5; count of bases not matched to a gene: 9. This CDR3 region has 14 residues. The germline V gene encodes CDR1 ENHRY and CDR2 SYGVKD. Here the CDR3 DNA reads TGTGCCATCACTCCGGGACAGGCCTTTACTGAAGCTTTCTTT. As protein: CAITPGQAFTEAFF.

In this sample, this clonotype turned up a few times. The chain recombines TRBV27 with TRBJ1-5; D is possibly TRBD1 (5 bases). Germline assignment: CDR1 MNHEY and CDR2 SMNVEV (reference sequence). Trimming cost V 4 bases and J 8 bases, with 21 bases left between them. CDR3 length equals 16 residues. The CDR3 loop is CASSSFGGEGVEPQHF. CDR3 DNA sequence: TGTGCCAGCAGTTCGTTTGGAGGGGAAGGGGTTGAGCCCCAGCATTTT.

This clonotype has more than one count but fewer than ten. V gene TRBV27 combines with J gene TRBJ1-5; D unresolved. Germline loops: CDR1 MNHEY, CDR2 SMNVEV (reference sequence). V dropped 6 bases and J dropped 4 bases, with 10 bases sitting between them. CDR3 length: 13 residues. The DNA for the CDR3 is TGTGCCAGCAGCTTAGCCAAAAATCAGCCCCAGCATTTT. Its translation is CASSLAKNQPQHF.

There are many counts of this clonotype. The V gene is TRBV5-1, the J gene TRBJ2-1; weak D call: TRBD2 (7 bases). Germline assignment: CDR1 SGHRS and CDR2 YFSETQ. The CDR3 length is 17 residues. The V and J ends lost 3 bases and 0 bases respectively, with 16 bases between them. The CDR3 reads CASSSASRGPSYNEQFF. The CDR3 DNA follows: TGCGCCAGCAGCTCCGCTTCGCGGGGGCCCTCCTACAATGAGCAGTTCTTC.

This clonotype has ten or more counts. The CDR3 DNA follows: TGCAGCGCCGAGGACAGGGGGAGAAGAATCGGCGGCTACACCTTC. Translation gives CSAEDRGRRIGGYTF. This chain links TRBV29-1 with TRBJ1-2; TRBD1 agrees at 10 bases. Germline assignment: CDR1 SQVTM and CDR2 ANQGSEA. V was clipped by 7 bases and J by 8 bases; unmatched bases: 16. There are 15 residues in the CDR3.

This clonotype was observed a few times. The gene calls are TRBV6-5 and TRBJ1-5, with D possibly TRBD1 on 5 matching bases. The V end lost 0 bases, the J end lost 3 bases, and 6 bases lay between the germline ends. Germline V CDR1 and CDR2: MNHEY, SVGAGI. CDR3 length: 14 residues. The CDR3: CASSYSGPNQPQHF. CDR3 DNA: TGTGCCAGCAGTTACTCGGGGCCCAATCAGCCCCAGCATTTT.

The V and J genes are TRBV4-3 and TRBJ1-1; the D is unclear. The CDR3 length is 15 residues. Germline V CDR1 and CDR2: LGHNA, YSLEER. V lost 0 bases to trimming and J lost 3 bases, with 11 bases between them. The CDR3 DNA is TGCGCCAGCAGCCAAGATCAGGCGCCGGACACTGAAGCTTTCTTT. This gives the protein CASSQDQAPDTEAFF.

The chain links TRBV7-9 to TRBJ1-4; D not resolved. Germline lookup yields CDR1 SEHNR and CDR2 FQNEAQ (reference sequence). V lost 2 bases and J lost 2, with 9 bases in between. The CDR3 runs to 15 residues. This CDR3 is CASSLSDSTNEKLFF. CDR3 DNA sequence: TGTGCCAGCAGCTTATCGGATTCGACTAATGAAAAACTGTTTTTT.

For this clonotype: A read error may explain this, as a much larger clone is one base away. The chain combines TRBV20-1 with TRBJ1-5; D gene uncertain. Germline CDR1 reads DFQATT; CDR2 reads SNEGSKA (reference sequence). The CDR3 consists of 16 residues. The DNA for the CDR3 is TGCTGTGCTAGAGATAGGATAGGGCATAGCAATCAGCCCCAGCATTTT. Translation: CCARDRIGHSNQPQHF.

This sequence joins TRBV7-8 and TRBJ2-7, with 9 positions matching TRBD1. Per germline, CDR1 SGHVS and CDR2 FQNEAQ. The CDR3 contains 15 residues. J was trimmed by 4 bases and V by 5 bases; bases with no gene match: 9. CDR3 sequence reads: CASSGSGQGNYEQYF. The CDR3 bases are TGTGCCAGCAGCGGCTCGGGACAGGGTAATTACGAGCAGTACTTC.

The gene calls are TRBV20-1 and TRBJ2-1; TRBD2 matches at 10 bases. CDR1 DFQATT and CDR2 SNEGSKA come from the germline V gene (reference sequence). V lost 3 bases, J lost 9 bases, and 5 bases stayed unmatched. The CDR3 has 13 amino acids. CDR3 residues: CSASRSGRGEQFF. CDR3 bases: TGCAGTGCTAGCCGGAGCGGGAGGGGTGAGCAGTTCTTC.

The table lists this clonotype with many counts. The rearrangement joins TRBV12-3 or TRBV12-4 to TRBJ2-1, with TRBD2 identical over 8 bases. The V segment lost 7 bases and the J segment 8 bases; nucleotides outside the gene matches: 7. The CDR3 contains 13 residues. CDR3 loop: CASTPRGGHEQFF. CDR3 DNA sequence: TGTGCCAGCACCCCCCGGGGGGGGCATGAGCAGTTCTTC.